This record concerns one T cell receptor beta chain sequence. The CDR3 is 15 residues long. Germline V CDR1 and CDR2: ENHRY, SYGVKD. The ends were cut back, 4 bases at V and 5 bases at J, with 17 bases in the middle. Only in-frame clones appear in the TCRdb table, and some are missing; sequencing was by immunoSEQ multiplex PCR. This table holds under 250,000 clones, roughly nine tenths found once. This entry comes from a study of blood T cell repertoires in COVID-19. The specimen was peripheral blood. This clonotype originated in a man aged 55 to 69 with acute or convalescent COVID-19. V is TRBV10-3 and J is TRBJ2-5, with a possible D match to TRBD1 (8 bases). This CDR3 is CAISGTGQGGETQYF. The CDR3 bases are TGTGCCATCAGTGGGACAGGACAGGGAGGGGAGACCCAGTACTTC.